This T cell receptor beta chain originates from a study of regulatory T cells in long-lasting Graves disease. At least ten counts were recorded for this clonotype. Time point meaning: persistent/refractory GD, antithyroid drugs over 5 years with positive TRAb. RNA from PBMCs was the source of the TCR library. Patients came from an endocrinology department in Xi'an, China. EDTA tubes held 9 to 10 milliliters of peripheral blood from each patient. The V and J ends lost 7 bases and 4 bases respectively, with 13 bases between them. This CDR3 region has 14 residues. Germline V gives CDR1 MDHEN, CDR2 SYDVKM. Library construction for TCR beta used iRepertoire HTBI primers and Arm-PCR of CDR3 regions. Each CDR3 protein gets one entry after TCRdb re-called the multiplex PCR reads with MiXCR. The sample lists approximately 400,000 distinct CDR3 sequences, approximately 25% occurring once.

The receptor comes from a woman aged 40 to 50 with Graves disease. The chain recombines TRBV28 with TRBJ1-4; maybe TRBD1 (5 bases). This specimen consisted of peripheral blood mononuclear cells (PBMCs), obtained when the disease was refractory, from a patient treated with antithyroid drugs. The CDR3 spells CASTHGGDNEKLFF. The CDR3 DNA follows: TGTGCCAGCACCCACGGGGGGGATAATGAAAAACTGTTTTTT.